This paragraph covers one T cell receptor (beta chain) sequence. The data are from a study of shared clonotypes between healthy human individuals. Study background: Donor composition was a couple of women and a few men, aged 18 to 49.

Unsorted PBMC DNA was sequenced on ten immunoSEQ deep assay plates. Here immunoSEQ multiplex PCR was the method, and the copy in TCRdb shows in-frame clones only, minus some. The sample records about 470,000 clones, 70% to 80% being singletons. V shed 5 bases and J shed 6 bases, with 11 bases lying between them. The CDR3 covers 13 residues. CDR1 SNHLY and CDR2 FYNNEI come from the germline V gene. Without sorting, samples used some 90 million PBMCs for genomic DNA. The clonotype originates from a woman aged 40 to 50 in good health. Some clones in this sample may be carry-over from other donors' samples. The sample consisted of PBMCs. The chain recombines TRBV2 with TRBJ1-5; D ambiguous. The DNA for the CDR3 is TGTGCCAGCAGTCCTCGGACGGGTCAGCCCCAGCATTTT. Protein product: CASSPRTGQPQHF.